This T cell receptor beta chain derives from a study of early stage breast cancer tumors. With respect to this clone: The antigen remains unidentified.

Germline-derived CDR1 and CDR2 are SEHNR and FQNEAQ (reference sequence). The CDR3 is 13 amino acids. With 1 base removed from V and 9 bases from J, the gap between germline ends came to 13 bases. General observations from the study: Enriched TCRB sequences shared across patients were mostly commonly generated sequences.

Blood replicates held 0.5 ug DNA, tumor or normal breast 1.5 ug, two each. TCRdb keeps only in-frame clones here, not all; method: immunoSEQ multiplex PCR. Of 9,500 to 11,000 clones listed, about 80% were seen once; the top ten hold approximately 13%. What was sequenced was breast tumor tissue. The sequence came from a person between 65 and 80 years old with breast cancer. The rearrangement joins TRBV7-9 to TRBJ2-7, with D tentatively TRBD2 (6 bases). The CDR3: CASSLVMVEGQYF. DNA for the CDR3: TGTGCCAGCAGCTTAGTTATGGTGGAGGGGCAGTACTTC.